The 4 T cell receptor beta chains below were found in one sample sequenced in a study of shared T cell receptors in the human thymus (dated by TCRdb to the early 2020s). The library was prepared using the immunoSEQ multiplex PCR assay. This is the immuneACCESS table as TCRdb keeps it, with only in-frame sequences that have V and J called. A part of the clones is gone; compared with another copy, unresolved V genes explain less than half, and the rest is unexplained. Within this sample are about 500,000 clones, with about four fifths of them counted one time only. More than 0.01% of the sample rests with the top ten. The same specimen was also included in a second study, on human thymus T cells.

The sequencing input was thymocytes. The receptors were sampled from a boy under two years old with a congenital heart defect. Donor details come from another sample of the same person, matched by shared clones.

This sequence joins TRBV29-1 and TRBJ1-1, with D unclear. Trimming took off 5 bases at V and 1 base at J, with 11 bases between the two ends. There are 13 residues in the CDR3. Germline lookup yields CDR1 SQVTM and CDR2 ANQGSEA. The CDR3 loop is CSVWIAGNTEAFF. DNA of the CDR3: TGCAGCGTTTGGATAGCGGGGAACACTGAAGCTTTCTTT.

This clone has a single count. The rearrangement links TRBV11-3 to TRBJ2-5; no reliable D call. V lost 4 bases and J lost 2, with 5 bases in between. The CDR3 has 12 amino acids. From germline, CDR1 is SGHNT and CDR2 YENEEA. DNA for the CDR3: TGTGCCAGCAGCTGCGTACAAGAGACCCAGTACTTC. This codes for CASSCVQETQYF.

This clone appeared a single time. The chain couples TRBV20-1 to TRBJ2-4, with D unclear. The CDR3 spans 10 residues. Between the trimmed V and J ends, which lost 5 bases and 7 bases, there was a span of 6 bases. CDR1 DFQATT and CDR2 SNEGSKA come from the germline V gene (reference sequence). CDR3 bases: TGCAGTGCTCTGTTTAACATTCAGTACTTC. It translates to CSALFNIQYF.

This clone was counted a few times. The gene calls are TRBV7-2 and TRBJ2-1; 7 bases align to TRBD2. There are 17 residues in the CDR3. Unmatched junction bases numbered 9, after V lost 1 base and J lost 3 bases. Germline V CDR1 and CDR2: SGHTA, FQGNSA. For the CDR3, the DNA is TGTGCCAGCAGCTTAGAGGGTTACGGGAGGAGCTACAATGAGCAGTTCTTC. It translates to CASSLEGYGRSYNEQFF.